This TCR beta chain was retrieved from a study of blood T cell repertoires in COVID-19. Participants were aged roughly 18 to 90 years, lived in under 25 US areas, and enrolled virtually. Cohort placement rested on clinical history that participants reported themselves. The CDR3 contains 14 residues. Germline CDR1 reads SEHNR; CDR2 reads FQNEAQ (reference sequence). The V segment lost 5 bases and the J segment 2 bases; nucleotides outside the gene matches: 5. Source study methods: How many nucleated cells were present was estimated from reference gene primer amplification. The assay was immunoSEQ multiplex PCR, and TCRdb's table has in-frame clones only and misses some. D and trimming come from the DNA, and the V and J calls and clone size come from that table. The data show 230,000 or so clones, approximately 90% seen once.

The rearrangement joins TRBV7-9 to TRBJ2-5; 7 nucleotides line up with TRBD2. The sample was PBMCs or T cells enriched from blood (not recorded which). The source of this sequence is a woman in her 40s with acute COVID-19. The CDR3: CASSASGAQETQYF. CDR3 coding DNA: TGTGCCAGCAGCGCGAGCGGGGCGCAAGAGACCCAGTACTTC.